The clone carrying this T cell receptor beta chain was seen many times. The antigen is not known. The study excluded patients with uncontrolled infection, other autoimmune disease, pregnancy or lactation. PBMCs came from about 10 ml fresh peripheral blood. This sample is drawn from a study of T cells in Graves' hyperthyroidism and ophthalmopathy. Study-wide results and caveats: The blood repertoire included most of the expanded thyroid clonotypes above 0.001.

Trimming removed 3 bases from V and 5 bases from J, with 13 bases in between. The length of the CDR3 is 14 residues. Germline V gene sequence: CDR1 MNHEY, CDR2 SVGEGT. RNA transcripts provided the source from which TCR beta CDR3 regions were amplified. When the TCR CDR3 underwent first-round RT-PCR, the HTBI primer set was used. TCRdb redid the calling of the multiplex PCR reads with MiXCR, one entry per CDR3 protein. The data contain 500,000 to 550,000 distinct CDR3 sequences, 20% of them seen just once; the ten biggest clones take up about 26%. The sequence was collected from a young man with Graves' hyperthyroidism. V usage is TRBV6-2 or TRBV6-3 and J usage is TRBJ1-2; D perhaps matches TRBD1 (6 bases). The sequenced material came from blood. CDR3 loop: CASSYRGQGYGYTF. The CDR3 DNA follows: TGTGCCAGCAGTTATCGGGGGCAGGGATATGGCTACACCTTC.